This record concerns one TCR beta chain sequence. This clone was detected once. No antigen is known for it. The sample holds no much larger clone one base away, and base qualities are not on file. TCRbeta CDR3 regions were amplified from genomic DNA by means of the immunoSEQ Assay, a bias-controlled multiplex PCR. In the source study's methods: The number of nucleated cells in each sample was estimated by amplification of reference gene primers within the assay. To quantify the absolute abundance of each unique TCRbeta CDR3 rearrangement, sequence reads were collapsed and filtered. For each sample, productive Simpson clonality was calculated by taking the square root of Simpson's diversity index across productive rearrangements. TCRdb took this table from immuneACCESS and kept in-frame rearrangements with V and J called. Such tables lack part of the clones; where checked against another copy, unresolved V genes explain under half of the gap, and the rest is unexplained. V and J calls and clone size come straight from that table; D and trimming were deduced from the DNA. This sample lists a few hundred thousand clones; approximately 90% were detected once. The ten largest clonotypes hold roughly 0.9% of the sample.

Enrolling through a virtual design, the prospective study's participants ranged in age from roughly 18 to 95 years and lived across approximately 25 United States geographic areas. Cohort assignment in the prospective study relied on participant-reported clinical history from a screening survey and a study questionnaire. Exposed participants had been in contact with someone with a PCR-confirmed or clinician-diagnosed COVID-19 case within 2 weeks of study entry. In the prospective study, mobile phlebotomists collected whole blood, serum and a nasopharyngeal or oropharyngeal swab from each participant. Participants in the prospective study had the option to provide additional blood draws and questionnaires over a roughly 2-month period. Before DNA extraction, prospective study blood samples were shipped either frozen or at room temperature. The source of the sample is a study of blood T cell repertoires in COVID-19 (dated by TCRdb to between 2020 and 2021). General notes on the study: Samples covering the acute and convalescent phases of COVID-19 were provided by collaborators in the United States, Italy and Spain. The prospective study material was composed of cDNA or gDNA derived from T cells, B-cell-depleted T cells, or PBMCs. Deeply sampled blood TCRbeta repertoires from subjects exposed to, actively infected with, or recovered from COVID-19 were included in the dataset. The repertoires were made available in a free public database intended to serve as a resource for research on the immune response to SARS-CoV-2. The samples were drawn from the first 160 participants of the ongoing ImmuneRACE study and from about 1,200 subjects provided by 6 global collaborators. Sample metadata almost always included a de-identified subject ID, COVID-19 status, age in years and sex. Where HLA class I and class II types were available, the types were taken from metadata supplied by the sample provider, not from assay-based typing.

The CDR3 sequence holds 16 residues, the cysteine and phenylalanine included. The retained sequence is limited to the CDR3, 48 bases, with the frame set at the first base. Sequences SEHNR (CDR1) and FQNEAQ (CDR2) are obtained from the germline V gene (reference sequence). Trimming costs V 1 base and J 3 bases, and their ends lie 12 bases apart. The investigation overall reported the following: The amount of clinical and demographic metadata varied by source and participant and was provided uncurated.

The chain uses TRBV7-9 and TRBJ2-2; a tentative D match to TRBD2 spans 7 bases. The material sequenced was PBMCs or T cells enriched from blood (not recorded which). This clonotype was sampled from a middle-aged woman who had been exposed to COVID-19. The CDR3 sequence is CASSLGAGADTGELFF. The base sequence is TGTGCCAGCAGCTTAGGCGCGGGGGCAGACACCGGGGAGCTGTTTTTT.